This TCR beta chain derives from a study of CD8 T cells in ankylosing spondylitis. Whole-study results and caveats: It was reported that disease-linked clones were significantly enriched in matched ankylosing spondylitis synovial fluid. Within peripheral blood, clones linked to disease were CD8+ and relatively rare. In ankylosing spondylitis blood, a motif of seven or eight highly homologous TCR beta variants appeared characteristic.

This clonotype was observed at least ten times. The antigen is undetermined. TCR beta libraries were made by quantitative 5'-RACE with molecular barcodes. TCRdb independently ran MiXCR on the 5' RACE reads; one entry per CDR3 protein. The sample includes some 840,000 distinct CDR3 sequences, 12% of them seen just once. The ends were cut back, 1 base at V and 12 bases at J, with 25 bases in the middle. From germline, CDR1 is SQVTM and CDR2 ANQGSEA. This CDR3 is built from 16 residues. The specimen was blood, either unsorted or a sorted T cell fraction (not recorded which). The chain recombines TRBV29-1 with TRBJ2-1; D may be TRBD2 (5 bases). The receptor was isolated from a male donor with ankylosing spondylitis. The DNA for the CDR3 is TGCAGCGTTGAAGGCCTAGGCTATTACTACGAGGGCGTGCAGTTCTTC. Translating gives CSVEGLGYYYEGVQFF.